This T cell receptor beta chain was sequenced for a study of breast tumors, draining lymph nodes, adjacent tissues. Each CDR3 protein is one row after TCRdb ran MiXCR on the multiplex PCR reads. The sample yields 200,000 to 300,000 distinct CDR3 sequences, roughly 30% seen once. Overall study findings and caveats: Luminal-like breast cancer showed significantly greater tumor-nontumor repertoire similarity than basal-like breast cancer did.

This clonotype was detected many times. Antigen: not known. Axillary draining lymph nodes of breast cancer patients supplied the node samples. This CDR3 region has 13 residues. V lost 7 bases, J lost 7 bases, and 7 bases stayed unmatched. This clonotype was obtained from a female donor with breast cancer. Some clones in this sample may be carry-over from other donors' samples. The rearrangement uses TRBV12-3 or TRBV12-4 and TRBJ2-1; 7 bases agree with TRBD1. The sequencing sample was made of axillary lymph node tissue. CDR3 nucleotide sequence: TGTGCCAGCACCTTGGGCAGGGGGAATGAGCAGTTCTTC. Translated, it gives CASTLGRGNEQFF.